A selection of T cell receptor beta chains follows, all from one sample in a study of blood T cell repertoires in COVID-19. Clones were sequenced by immunoSEQ multiplex PCR, and TCRdb holds only the in-frame ones, with some missing. The sample lists roughly 84,000 clones; around 78% were seen once. The sample comprised peripheral blood. These receptors originate from a man in his sixties with COVID-19, enrolled during active disease. Both conserved end residues are part of each CDR3. D genes are given only for firm matches. Only some rows state a clone size, as once, few, many or a class for expanded clones.

>TRBV11-3|-|TRBD2|14|TRBJ2-1
TGTGCCAGCGATAGCGGGAGCTCCTACAATGAGCAGTTCTTC
CASDSGSSYNEQFF
>TRBV11-2|-|-|12|TRBJ2-2
TGTGCCAGCAGCTCCTTTAACGGGGAGCTGTTTTTT
CASSSFNGELFF
>TRBV9|-|-|14|TRBJ1-6
TGTGCCAGCAGCGAACTCGGGTGGAGATCACCCCTCCACTTT
CASSELGWRSPLHF
>TRBV5-4|-|-|13|TRBJ2-7
TGTGCCAGCAGCTTGCCCAGGTCAGTAGGGCAGTACTTC
CASSLPRSVGQYF
>TRBV5-1|-|TRBD1|14|TRBJ1-6
TGCGCCAGCAGGATGGGACAGGAATTCTCACCCCTCCACTTT
CASRMGQEFSPLHF
>TRBV4-1|-|TRBD2|17|TRBJ2-7
TGCGCCAGCAGCCTTTATTCCGGGACTAGCGCTTCCTACGAGCAGTACTTC
CASSLYSGTSASYEQYF
>TRBV11-3|-|-|17|TRBJ2-3
TGTGCCAGCAGCCCCGGGACATCCACACCTAGCACAGATACGCAGTATTTT
CASSPGTSTPSTDTQYF
>TRBV4-2|-|-|16|TRBJ2-3
TGTGCCAGCAGCCAAGATGGGGTAGGGGGAACAGATACGCAGTATTTT
CASSQDGVGGTDTQYF
>TRBV18|-|TRBD1|15|TRBJ2-7
TGTGCCAGCTCACCAGGGACAGGATGGGACTACGAGCAGTACTTC
CASSPGTGWDYEQYF
>TRBV11-2|-|-|15|TRBJ2-3
TGTGCCAGCAGCTTAGTCCGACAGGACACAGATACGCAGTATTTT
CASSLVRQDTDTQYF
>TRBV6-5|-|TRBD1|15|TRBJ2-4
TGTGCCAGCTCCCGGGACAGGGCCCTAAAAAACATTCAGTACTTC
CASSRDRALKNIQYF
>TRBV27|once|TRBD2|14|TRBJ2-1
TGTGCCAGCAGTTTATCGGGACTAGCCCATGAGCAGTTCTTC
CASSLSGLAHEQFF
>TRBV5-1|-|-|15|TRBJ1-1
TGCGCCAGCAGCTTAGTGGCTACAGTTAACACTGAAGCTTTCTTT
CASSLVATVNTEAFF
>TRBV7-9|many|-|17|TRBJ2-2
TGTGCCAGCAGCTTGCAGGCCGGGACTGGGTTCCCCGGGGAGCTGTTTTTT
CASSLQAGTGFPGELFF
>TRBV19|-|-|13|TRBJ1-1
TGTGCCAGTAGAGACAGGTTGAACACTGAAGCTTTCTTT
CASRDRLNTEAFF
>TRBV7-9|-|-|12|TRBJ1-4
TGTGCCAGCAGCGCAGACAGTGAAAAACTGTTTTTT
CASSADSEKLFF
>TRBV18|once|TRBD1|15|TRBJ1-4
TGTGCCAGCTCACGATCAGGGGGTTCTAATGAAAAACTGTTTTTT
CASSRSGGSNEKLFF
>TRBV19|-|-|14|TRBJ2-7
TGTGCCAGTAGTAATGGACACCGCTCCTACGAGCAGTACTTC
CASSNGHRSYEQYF
>TRBV7-2|-|-|13|TRBJ2-1
TGTGCCAGCAGCGCCCGGGACTACAATGAGCAGTTCTTC
CASSARDYNEQFF
>TRBV9|-|TRBD2|16|TRBJ2-1
TGTGCCAGCAGCGTGGGGACTAGCGGGGGTTACAATGAGCAGTTCTTC
CASSVGTSGGYNEQFF
>TRBV7-2|-|TRBD2|16|TRBJ2-1
TGTGCCAGCAGCTTAGAGGGCGGGAGCTCCTACAATGAGCAGTTCTTC
CASSLEGGSSYNEQFF
>TRBV9|medium-sized|-|15|TRBJ2-7
TGTGCCAGCAGCCCTGGTGTTCCCCACGGGGGCGAGCAGTACTTC
CASSPGVPHGGEQYF
>TRBV18|-|TRBD1|17|TRBJ2-7
TGTGCCAGCTCGCGGGCTGAGCTGGGGACAGCTGAGGACGAGCAGTACTTC
CASSRAELGTAEDEQYF